This T cell receptor beta chain comes out of a study of blood T cell repertoires in COVID-19. About the research overall: The United States, Italy and Spain were the sources of the acute and convalescent COVID-19 samples. PBMCs, B-cell-depleted T cells, or T cells provided the cDNA or gDNA that made up the material.

Seattle cases were enrolled at active infection and followed longitudinally. Source study methods: From reference gene primer amplification, estimates of nucleated cell counts were derived. TCRdb's copy holds only in-frame clones and misses some; the assay was immunoSEQ multiplex PCR. The V and J calls and the clone size are those of that table, but D and trimming were determined from the DNA. The data contain 150,000 to 200,000 clones, roughly 76% of them singletons. The receptor's source is a woman aged 80 or over with COVID-19, enrolled during active disease. The sample taken for sequencing was peripheral blood.

The CDR3 coding sequence is TGTGCCAGTAGTATTTGGGCTAGCGGGATTGATGAGCAGTTCTTC. This translates into CASSIWASGIDEQFF. J is TRBJ2-1 and V is TRBV19; 9 bases are a match to TRBD2. CDR1 is LNHDA and CDR2 is SQIVND in the germline V gene (reference sequence). V lost 3 bases, J lost 8 bases, and 8 bases stayed unmatched. The CDR3 length is 15 residues.